This T cell receptor (beta chain) was sequenced during a study of cytomegalovirus exposure and HLA in healthy donors. Primers for the PCR totalled 60 Vbeta and 13 Jbeta. Only in-frame clones appear in the TCRdb table, and some are missing; sequencing was by immunoSEQ multiplex PCR. The sample holds 250,000 to 300,000 clones, roughly 86% seen once. This CDR3 has 14 amino acids. V gave up 0 bases and J gave up 5 bases, with 9 bases separating them. Germline CDR1 is MGHRA and CDR2 is YSYEKL. A word on this clone: The antigen is undetermined.

General study points: Indistinguishable V segments such as TRBV6-2 and TRBV6-3 were excluded. Presence/absence results assume similar sequencing depth per donor, which may not hold. In vitro work confirmed that three CMV-associated chains recognize CMV antigens. An analysis that came later showed most CMV-associated TCR beta chains appearing HLA-restricted.

J is TRBJ2-3 and V is TRBV4-1; D call uncertain. Input material: PBMCs. The origin of this receptor is a woman aged 40 to 50 in good health and CMV-seropositive. The CDR3 bases are TGCGCCAGCAGCCAAGACAGGATACTAGATACGCAGTATTTT. It is translated as CASSQDRILDTQYF.